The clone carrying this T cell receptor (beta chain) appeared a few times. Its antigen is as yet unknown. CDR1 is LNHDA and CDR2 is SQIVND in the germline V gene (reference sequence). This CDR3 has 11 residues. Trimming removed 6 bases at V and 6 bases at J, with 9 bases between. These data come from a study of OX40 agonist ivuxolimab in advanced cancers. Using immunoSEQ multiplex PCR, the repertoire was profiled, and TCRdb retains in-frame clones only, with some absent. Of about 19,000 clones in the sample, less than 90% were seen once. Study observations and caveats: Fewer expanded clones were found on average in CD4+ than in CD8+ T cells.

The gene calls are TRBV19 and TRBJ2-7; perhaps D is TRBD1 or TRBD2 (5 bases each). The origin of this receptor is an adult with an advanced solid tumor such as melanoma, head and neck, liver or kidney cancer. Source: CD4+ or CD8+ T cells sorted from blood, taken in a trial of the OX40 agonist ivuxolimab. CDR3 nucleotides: TGTGCCAGTAGGAGGGGATCCGAGCAGTACTTC. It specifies CASRRGSEQYF.